The 8 T cell receptor beta chains reported below all come from one sample, sequenced in a study of Ad26.COV2.S vaccination and SARS-CoV-2 variants. The protocol was immunoSEQ multiplex PCR, while the TCRdb copy is restricted to in-frame clones and leaves out a portion. Of about 350,000 clones listed, 65% to 90% are singletons. As for treatment: approximately 18 received Ad26.COV2.S at low or high dose, single or two shots; about five received placebo; per-sample allocation not given. Samples came from day 63 after the first vaccine or placebo injection. The starting material was peripheral blood, obtained in a trial of Ad26.COV2.S vaccine versus placebo. Source of these receptors: a person between 18 and 65 years old who received the Ad26.COV2.S COVID-19 vaccine or a placebo.

This clone has only one observation. The V call is TRBV19, the J call TRBJ1-6; D remains unclear. Germline-derived CDR1 and CDR2 are LNHDA and SQIVND (reference sequence). V was shortened by 7 bases and J by 8 bases, with 18 bases between the two germline ends. The CDR3 has 15 residues. CDR3 residues: CASTPSQTPDSPLHF. CDR3 nucleotides: TGTGCCAGTACCCCAAGCCAGACGCCCGATTCACCCCTCCACTTT.

Points on this clone: The junction differs from germline at one of its ends, possibly a read error. CDR3 sequence reads: CASSLPARSSYNKQFF. The CDR3, as DNA: TGTGCCAGCAGCTTACCGGCGAGGAGCTCCTACAATAAGCAGTTCTTC. The chain couples TRBV11-2 to TRBJ2-1, with no clear D. This CDR3 region has 16 residues. Germline V CDR1 and CDR2: SGHAT, FQNNGV.

The chain is built from TRBV10-1 and TRBJ2-5; D is uncertain. Trimming cost V 4 bases and J 9 bases, with 12 bases left between them. The CDR3 covers 12 residues. The germline V gene encodes CDR1 WNHNN and CDR2 SYGVQD (reference sequence). CDR3 nucleotides: TGCGCCAGCAGTGGCCCCGCTGTGGCCCAGTACTTC. It is translated as CASSGPAVAQYF.

The chain couples TRBV6-5 to TRBJ2-1; D unresolved. CDR1 MNHEY and CDR2 SVGAGI come from the germline V gene. V was clipped by 2 bases and J by 7 bases, with 12 bases between them. The CDR3 consists of 14 residues. CDR3: CASSYADRWNEQFF. The DNA of the CDR3 is TGTGCCAGCAGTTACGCCGACCGTTGGAATGAGCAGTTCTTC.

This clone was seen only a few times. This chain joins TRBV28 and TRBJ2-5, with D tentatively TRBD1 (6 bases). Germline CDR1 MDHEN, CDR2 SYDVKM. This CDR3 region has 14 residues. V was cut by 3 bases and J by 4 bases, with 12 bases left in between. This CDR3 reads CASSFRRGGETQYF. In DNA form, the CDR3 reads TGTGCCAGCAGTTTCCGCCGAGGGGGAGAGACCCAGTACTTC. Drawing the rest from reference TRBV28 and TRBJ2-5, the complete variable domain is DVKVTQSSRYLVKRTGEKVFLECVQDMDHENMFWYRQDPGLGLRLIYFSYDVKMKEKGDIPEGYSVSREKKERFSLILESASTNQTSMYLCASSFRRGGETQYFGPGTRLLVL.

The chain couples TRBV2 to TRBJ1-5; TRBD1 matches 8 bases. The CDR3 sequence is 16 residues long. Germline CDR1 and CDR2: SNHLY and FYNNEI. The J segment lost 5 bases and the V segment lost 4 bases, leaving 10 bases of the junction unmatched. DNA of the CDR3: TGTGCCAGCAGTGTTGGACAGGGAAGTGCCGATCAGCCCCAGCATTTT. It translates to CASSVGQGSADQPQHF. The full variable domain, in which reference TRBV2 and TRBJ1-5 provide the parts outside the CDR3, is EPEVTQTPSHQVTQMGQEVILRCVPISNHLYFYWYRQILGQKVEFLVSFYNNEISEKSEIFDDQFSVERPDGSNFTLKIRSTKLEDSAMYFCASSVGQGSADQPQHFGDGTRLSIL.

There are a few counts of this clone. The chain couples TRBV10-3 to TRBJ1-6, with a weak D call TRBD1 (6 bases). The CDR3 spans 15 residues. Germline V gene data show CDR1 as ENHRY and CDR2 as SYGVKD. V was cut by 3 bases and J by 7 bases, with 13 bases left in between. The CDR3 spells CAISEGGLRNSPLHF. As DNA, the CDR3 is TGTGCCATCAGTGAAGGGGGACTTCGAAATTCACCCCTCCACTTT.

The chain joins TRBV12-3 or TRBV12-4 to TRBJ1-1; D unclear. The ends were cut back, 6 bases at V and 5 bases at J, with 13 bases in the middle. The length of the CDR3 is 13 residues. The CDR3 sequence is CASSFFGWTEAFF. The CDR3 nucleotides read TGTGCCAGCAGCTTCTTTGGTTGGACTGAAGCTTTCTTT.